The 10 T cell receptor beta chains reported below all come from one sample, sequenced in a study of T cells after yellow fever vaccination. TCRdb itself ran the 5' RACE reads through MiXCR, one entry per CDR3 protein. The table has roughly 520,000 distinct CDR3 sequences, around a fifth seen once. This material consisted of PBMCs, taken roughly 23 days after the first yellow fever vaccination. The receptors derive from a man aged 18 to 30 who received the YFV17D yellow fever vaccine.

This clonotype was seen many times. V usage is TRBV12-3 or TRBV12-4 and J usage is TRBJ1-2; D is possibly TRBD1 (6 bases). V was cut by 2 bases and J by 7 bases, with 8 bases left in between. This CDR3 is built from 12 residues. The CDR3 nucleotides read TGTGCCAGCAGTTTATGGGGGGCTGGCTACACCTTC. Amino acids: CASSLWGAGYTF.

The chain recombines TRBV6-1 with TRBJ2-5, with 11 bases lining up with TRBD2. Germline loops: CDR1 MNHNS, CDR2 SASEGT. The CDR3 has 15 residues. V was pared by 6 bases and J by 2 bases, with 5 bases of the junction left unmatched. CDR3 sequence (DNA): TGTGCCAGCAGGGCTAGCGGGGGGTTACAAGAGACCCAGTACTTC. This gives the protein CASRASGGLQETQYF.

This clonotype was counted only a few times. The chain carries TRBV7-2 and TRBJ1-6, with D uncertain. CDR3 length: 17 residues. With 1 base removed from V and 4 bases from J, the gap between germline ends came to 14 bases. CDR1 is SGHTA, CDR2 FQGNSA, per germline. The CDR3 here is CASSLGPGWDYNSPLHF. The CDR3 DNA sequence: TGTGCCAGCAGCTTAGGGCCGGGATGGGATTATAATTCACCCCTCCACTTT.

In this sample, this clonotype turned up a few times. The CDR3 spells CASSLESRGGYSDTQYF. CDR3 DNA sequence: TGTGCCAGCAGTTTAGAGTCTAGAGGGGGCTATTCGGATACGCAGTATTTT. The chain recombines TRBV12-3 or TRBV12-4 with TRBJ2-3; 7 bases agree with TRBD1. Unmatched junction bases numbered 13, after V lost 1 base and J lost 6 bases. The CDR3 is 17 amino acids.

J is TRBJ1-4 and V is TRBV4-3; no reliable D call. Germline-derived CDR1 and CDR2 are LGHNA and YSLEER. V was shortened by 4 bases and J by 8 bases, with 11 bases between the two germline ends. The length of the CDR3 is 13 residues. The CDR3 spells CASSPGPWEKLFF. The CDR3 region has the DNA TGCGCCAGCAGCCCTGGACCCTGGGAAAAACTGTTTTTT.

V and J are TRBV11-1 and TRBJ2-7; 7 bases fit TRBD1. The CDR3 spans 14 residues. J gave up 2 bases and V 5 bases, and 6 bases lay outside the gene matches. Germline V gene lookup returns CDR1 SGHAT and CDR2 FQDESV (reference sequence). Written as DNA, the CDR3 is TGTGCCAGCAGCCACCGGGACAGACCCTACGAGCAGTACTTC. Translated: CASSHRDRPYEQYF. Based on the CDR3 plus reference TRBV11-1 and TRBJ2-7, the full variable domain is EAEVAQSPRYKITEKSQAVAFWCDPISGHATLYWYRQILGQGPELLVQFQDESVVDDSQLPKDRFSAERLKGVDSTLKIQPAELGDSAMYLCASSHRDRPYEQYFGPGTRLTVT.

The chain's CDR3 is CSAVWKAKYNEQFF. The DNA of the CDR3 is TGCAGCGCCGTTTGGAAGGCCAAGTACAATGAGCAGTTCTTC. The chain links TRBV29-1 to TRBJ2-1; D not resolved. Germline assignment: CDR1 SQVTM and CDR2 ANQGSEA. The germline V and J ends were trimmed by 7 bases and 4 bases, with 17 bases remaining between them. CDR3 length equals 14 residues.

This CDR3 is CASSYQQAVQETQYF. As DNA, the CDR3 is TGTGCCAGCAGTTATCAACAGGCCGTTCAAGAGACCCAGTACTTC. V is TRBV6-5 and J is TRBJ2-5; a weak D match, TRBD1 (5 bases). The V and J ends lost 3 bases and 2 bases respectively, with 13 bases between them. This CDR3 contains 15 residues. Per the germline V gene, CDR1 is MNHEY and CDR2 is SVGAGI.

This chain joins TRBV5-4 and TRBJ2-7, with TRBD1 matching over 8 bases. This CDR3 is built from 14 residues. Per germline, CDR1 SGHNT and CDR2 YYREEE (reference sequence). V was pared by 0 bases and J by 6 bases, with 5 bases of the junction left unmatched. The CDR3 here is CASSLVQGVGEQYF. The CDR3 DNA follows: TGTGCCAGCAGCTTGGTACAGGGGGTGGGCGAGCAGTACTTC.

The rearrangement joins TRBV7-2 to TRBJ1-2, with TRBD1 identical over 7 bases. CDR1 and CDR2 from the germline V gene are SGHTA and FQGNSA. Germline trimming cut 6 bases from V and 8 bases from J; bases unmatched to any gene: 12. The CDR3 is 14 amino acids. The CDR3 region is CASSREGAAVGYTF. CDR3 bases: TGTGCCAGCAGTCGCGAGGGGGCCGCGGTAGGCTACACCTTC. Together with reference TRBV7-2 and TRBJ1-2, the CDR3 gives the full variable domain: GAGVSQSPSNKVTEKGKDVELRCDPISGHTALYWYRQSLGQGLEFLIYFQGNSAPDKSGLPSDRFSAERTGGSVSTLTIQRTQQEDSAVYLCASSREGAAVGYTFGSGTRLTVV.